The clone carrying this T cell receptor (beta chain) was seen repeatedly, ten times or more. This entry comes from a study of Graves' ophthalmopathy and Graves' hyperthyroidism. Between the trimmed V and J ends, which lost 6 bases and 0 bases, there was a span of 9 bases. The CDR3 consists of 14 residues. Transcripts of RNA were the source for amplifying TCR beta CDR3 regions. RT-PCR in the first round used HTBI primers; a second-round multiplex PCR followed. TCRdb ran MiXCR on the multiplex PCR reads and lists one entry per CDR3 protein. This sample has 150,000 to 200,000 distinct CDR3 sequences, with 30% to 45% found just once. From fresh peripheral blood, 8 to 10 ml in volume, the PBMCs were obtained.

The sequencing sample was made of peripheral blood. The TCR originated in a man aged 25-45 years with Graves' ophthalmopathy. The chain uses TRBV12-3 or TRBV12-4 and TRBJ1-3; tentatively, D is TRBD1 (6 bases). The CDR3 reads CASSQGHSGNTIYF. The CDR3 DNA is TGTGCCAGCAGCCAGGGGCACTCTGGAAACACCATATATTTT.